This TCR beta chain derives from a study of blood T cells in healthy people across ages. Findings and caveats of the study: Unsorted PBMC material precluded a definitive naive versus antigen-experienced comparison. A strong correlation was found between TCR beta diversity and the percentage of naive T cells.

A few counts support this clonotype. The antigen remains unidentified. A junction boundary mismatches the germline segment, possibly from a read error. The authors ran a second PCR of 7 to 11 cycles using a sample-barcoded 5' primer and a J-beta primer mix. Each cDNA molecule received a tag from a template-switch adaptor that had 12 random nucleotides. TCRdb re-derived calls from the 5' RACE reads in MiXCR, one entry per CDR3 protein. This sample has 850,000 or so distinct CDR3 sequences; around 26% occur once, and the top ten carry 17%. The receptor comes from a woman of 80 years or more in good health. Sequenced: blood.

CDR3: CASRLAGRSYNEQFF. The DNA of the CDR3 is TGTGCCAGCAGGTTAGCGGGGCGCTCCTACAATGAGCAGTTCTTC. The chain recombines TRBV13 with TRBJ2-1; TRBD2 matches at 8 bases. The CDR3 sequence is 15 residues long. Germline loops: CDR1 PRHDT, CDR2 FYEKMQ (reference sequence).